The 19 T cell receptor beta chains reported below all come from one sample, sequenced in a study of early T cells in non-severe SARS-CoV-2 infection. TCRdb re-called the 5' RACE reads with MiXCR, one entry per CDR3 protein. This table holds 65,000 to 85,000 distinct CDR3 sequences, under 14% found once. Material: whole blood. The receptors shown here come from an adult who was a healthcare worker with PCR-confirmed SARS-CoV-2 infection or an uninfected control (not recorded which).

This clonotype was recorded at least ten times. The chain combines TRBV29-1 with TRBJ2-5; D uncertain. Deletions cut 4 bases from V and 1 base from J, with 4 bases between. The CDR3 covers 11 residues. In germline, CDR1 is SQVTM, CDR2 ANQGSEA. In DNA, the CDR3 is TGCAGCGTTGTTGGCCAAGAGACCCAGTACTTC. Translating gives CSVVGQETQYF.

This chain links TRBV5-1 with TRBJ2-7, with 8 positions matching TRBD1. Germline trimming cut 5 bases from V and 4 bases from J; bases unmatched to any gene: 11. Germline V gives CDR1 SGHRS, CDR2 YFSETQ. The CDR3 is made up of 15 amino acids. The CDR3 bases are TGCGCCAGCAGGCCTAACTCGGGACAGGTATACGAGCAGTACTTC. This encodes CASRPNSGQVYEQYF.

This clonotype was counted many times. The V and J genes are TRBV13 and TRBJ2-7; 10 bases map to TRBD2. CDR1 and CDR2 (germline): PRHDT, FYEKMQ (reference sequence). V lost 4 bases, J lost 2 bases, and 14 bases stayed unmatched. The CDR3 is 18 residues long. The CDR3 nucleotides are TGTGCCAGCAGCTCGGGCACCGAAGCGGGAGGGCCCGCCTACGAGCAGTACTTC. Encoded protein: CASSSGTEAGGPAYEQYF.

This clonotype came up a few times. The rearrangement joins TRBV7-3 to TRBJ2-1; a possible D gene is TRBD2 (6 bases). CDR3 length equals 12 residues. Trimming took off 4 bases at V and 8 bases at J, with 9 bases between the two ends. Germline assignment: CDR1 SGHTA and CDR2 FQGTGA. The DNA of the CDR3 is TGTGCCAGCAGCTCCGGGGGATATGAGCAGTTCTTC. As protein: CASSSGGYEQFF. The complete variable domain, with remaining parts taken from reference TRBV7-3 and TRBJ2-1, reads GAGVSQTPSNKVTEKGKYVELRCDPISGHTALYWYRQSLGQGPEFLIYFQGTGAADDSGLPNDRFFAVRPEGSVSTLKIQRTERGDSAVYLCASSSGGYEQFFGPGTRLTVL.

The rearrangement joins TRBV29-1 to TRBJ2-3; D perhaps matches TRBD2 (6 bases). CDR1 and CDR2 (germline): SQVTM, ANQGSEA. The CDR3 totals 14 residues. Trimming removed 7 bases at V and 2 bases at J, with 16 bases between. This chain's CDR3 is CSGRRDSSTDTQYF. As DNA, the CDR3 is TGCAGCGGACGTCGGGACTCCTCCACAGATACGCAGTATTTT.

This chain links TRBV6-2 or TRBV6-3 with TRBJ2-7; TRBD2 is a possible D gene (6 bases). From germline, CDR1 is MNHEY and CDR2 SVGEGT. Trimming took off 5 bases at V and 2 bases at J, with 10 bases between the two ends. The CDR3 is 13 amino acids. The CDR3 DNA is TGTGCCAGCAGTCCGGAGGGGCCCTACGAGCAGTACTTC. It yields the protein CASSPEGPYEQYF.

The V call is TRBV5-1, the J call TRBJ2-3; TRBD2 agrees at 8 bases. Germline V lookup: CDR1 SGHRS, CDR2 YFSETQ. CDR3 size: 14 residues. V lost 4 bases to trimming and J lost 5 bases; unmatched junction nucleotides: 6. The CDR3 is CASSPAGAGDTQYF. CDR3 DNA: TGCGCCAGCAGCCCAGCGGGAGCCGGAGATACGCAGTATTTT.

Many counts were recorded for this clonotype. The chain uses TRBV16 and TRBJ2-5, with a weak D call TRBD2 (7 bases). CDR1 and CDR2 (germline): KGHSY, FQNENV. The CDR3 is 15 residues long. The V end lost 4 bases, the J end lost 3 bases, and 15 bases lay between the germline ends. This CDR3 is CASSPGRGAEETQYF. The DNA for the CDR3 is TGTGCCAGCAGCCCCGGACGGGGGGCGGAAGAGACCCAGTACTTC.

This clonotype showed up many times. This sequence joins TRBV6-1 and TRBJ1-2; D is unresolved. This CDR3 has 15 amino acids. CDR1 is MNHNS and CDR2 is SASEGT in the germline V gene. Trimming removed 1 base at V and 6 bases at J, with 15 bases between. CDR3 residues: CASSEEGRQAHGYTF. The DNA for the CDR3 is TGTGCCAGCAGTGAAGAAGGTCGTCAGGCCCATGGCTACACCTTC.

Many counts were recorded for this clonotype. The chain is built from TRBV12-3 or TRBV12-4 and TRBJ2-3; D remains ambiguous. The V and J ends lost 8 bases and 4 bases respectively, with 10 bases between them. The CDR3 is 12 amino acids. The CDR3 region is CASSPLADTQYF. The DNA for the CDR3 is TGTGCCAGCTCCCCGTTGGCAGATACGCAGTATTTT.

This clonotype was recorded many times. The chain links TRBV4-1 to TRBJ2-5, with 8 positions matching TRBD1. The CDR3 consists of 13 residues. CDR1 is MGHRA and CDR2 is YSYEKL in the germline V gene. V lost 8 bases, J lost 2 bases, and 4 bases stayed unmatched. CDR3 bases: TGCGCCAGCCGTGACAGGGGTCAAGAGACCCAGTACTTC. Encoded protein: CASRDRGQETQYF.

The chain links TRBV12-3 or TRBV12-4 to TRBJ2-7, with D perhaps TRBD1 or TRBD2 (5 bases each). The CDR3 runs 14 residues. V was clipped by 5 bases and J by 2 bases, with 13 bases between them. The CDR3 spells CASSHGTTTYEQYF. The CDR3 nucleotides are TGTGCCAGCAGTCACGGGACCACAACCTACGAGCAGTACTTC.

This clonotype was observed many times. The chain couples TRBV5-1 to TRBJ2-1; D unclear. The length of the CDR3 is 14 residues. Germline CDR1 SGHRS, CDR2 YFSETQ. Trimming cost V 0 bases and J 8 bases, with 12 bases left between them. DNA for the CDR3: TGCGCCAGCAGCTTGGGGCGCAGCCCGGATGAGCAGTTCTTC. It encodes CASSLGRSPDEQFF.

The rearrangement uses TRBV2 and TRBJ2-7, with 7 bases aligning to TRBD2. This CDR3 comprises 13 residues. The J segment lost 1 base and the V segment lost 6 bases, leaving 3 bases of the junction unmatched. Germline-derived CDR1 and CDR2 are SNHLY and FYNNEI. CDR3 protein: CASREGLSYEQYF. CDR3 coding DNA: TGTGCCAGCAGGGAGGGACTATCCTACGAGCAGTACTTC.

This clonotype was seen ten or more times. The chain uses TRBV11-3 and TRBJ1-1, with a tentative D call TRBD1 (5 bases). Trimming stripped 2 bases from V and 0 bases from J, with 10 bases between. The CDR3 is made up of 15 amino acids. Germline V gives CDR1 SGHNT, CDR2 YENEEA. The DNA of the CDR3 is TGTGCCAGCAGCTTATCGGGGCGGATGAACACTGAAGCTTTCTTT. Encoded protein: CASSLSGRMNTEAFF.

Many counts were recorded for this clonotype. The chain uses TRBV6-5 and TRBJ1-6; D might be TRBD1 (6 bases). This CDR3 has 14 amino acids. Germline V gene sequence: CDR1 MNHEY, CDR2 SVGAGI. The V and J ends lost 5 bases and 9 bases respectively, with 14 bases between them. As DNA, the CDR3 is TGTGCCAGCAGTCGGGGGGCGGGGTTTTCACCCCTCCACTTT. Amino acid sequence: CASSRGAGFSPLHF.

This clonotype was counted between two and nine times. The V and J genes are TRBV20-1 and TRBJ2-3, with 8 nucleotides matching TRBD2. Germline V CDR1 and CDR2: DFQATT, SNEGSKA (reference sequence). With 1 base clipped from V and 5 bases from J, the junction kept 5 bases outside the gene matches. CDR3 length: 14 amino acids. The CDR3: CSARVGGALDTQYF. Written as DNA, the CDR3 is TGCAGTGCTAGAGTCGGGGGGGCCTTAGATACGCAGTATTTT.

This clonotype was observed at least ten times. This chain connects TRBV6-5 to TRBJ2-7, with D perhaps matching TRBD1 (6 bases). The CDR3 sequence is 12 residues long. Per germline, CDR1 MNHEY and CDR2 SVGAGI. Deletions cut 5 bases from V and 6 bases from J, with 11 bases between. In DNA, the CDR3 is TGTGCCAGCAGTACGAACAGGGTCGAGCAGTACTTC. This gives the protein CASSTNRVEQYF.

There are many counts of this clonotype. This chain joins TRBV10-3 and TRBJ1-1, with 7 bases that match TRBD1. This CDR3 contains 13 residues. The germline CDR1 and CDR2 sequences are ENHRY and SYGVKD. The V and J ends lost 4 bases and 5 bases, in that order; junction bases with no gene match: 4. The CDR3 loop reads CAISGIQGTEAFF. Here the CDR3 DNA reads TGTGCCATCAGTGGGATACAGGGGACTGAAGCTTTCTTT.